The present TCR beta chain was sequenced within a study of CD8 T cells in ankylosing spondylitis. Overall study findings and caveats: Seemingly distinctive of ankylosing spondylitis blood was a TCR beta motif formed by eight highly homologous variants. Relatively scarce in peripheral blood, disease-linked clones were CD8+.

In making TCR beta libraries, quantitative 5'-RACE with molecular barcodes was used. One entry per CDR3 protein results from TCRdb running MiXCR on the 5' RACE reads. The sample shows over 700,000 distinct CDR3 sequences, 15% to 20% of them seen only once. About this clonotype: The antigen remains unidentified.

Trimming took 6 bases from V and 0 from J; bases not matched to a gene: 12. Germline lookup yields CDR1 MNHEY and CDR2 SVGEGT. The CDR3 runs 20 residues. The receptor was isolated from a male donor with ankylosing spondylitis. Sequenced input: blood, either unsorted or a sorted T cell fraction (not recorded which). The chain recombines TRBV6-2 or TRBV6-3 with TRBJ2-1; 15 nucleotides align to TRBD2. The CDR3 DNA reads TGTGCCAGCAGCCCGGGACTAGCGGGAGGACCATCCGGCTCCTACAATGAGCAGTTCTTC. This translates into CASSPGLAGGPSGSYNEQFF.